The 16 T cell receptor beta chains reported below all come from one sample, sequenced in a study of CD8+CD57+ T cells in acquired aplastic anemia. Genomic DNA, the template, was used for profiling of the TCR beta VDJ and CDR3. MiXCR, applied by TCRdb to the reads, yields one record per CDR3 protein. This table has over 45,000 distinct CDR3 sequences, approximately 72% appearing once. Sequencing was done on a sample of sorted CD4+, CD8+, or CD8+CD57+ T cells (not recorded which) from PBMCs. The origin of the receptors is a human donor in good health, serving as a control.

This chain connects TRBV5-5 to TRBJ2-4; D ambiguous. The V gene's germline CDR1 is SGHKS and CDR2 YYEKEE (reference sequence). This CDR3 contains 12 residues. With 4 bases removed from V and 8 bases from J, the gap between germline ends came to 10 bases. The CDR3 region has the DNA TGTGCCAGCAGCCAGCTCCTGGACATTCAGTACTTC. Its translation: CASSQLLDIQYF.

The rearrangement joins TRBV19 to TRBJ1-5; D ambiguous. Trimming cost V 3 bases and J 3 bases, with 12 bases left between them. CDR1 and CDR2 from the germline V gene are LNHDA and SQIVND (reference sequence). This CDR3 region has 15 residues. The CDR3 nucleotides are TGTGCCAGTAGTATCGGTCCGATGACCAATCAGCCCCAGCATTTT. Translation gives CASSIGPMTNQPQHF.

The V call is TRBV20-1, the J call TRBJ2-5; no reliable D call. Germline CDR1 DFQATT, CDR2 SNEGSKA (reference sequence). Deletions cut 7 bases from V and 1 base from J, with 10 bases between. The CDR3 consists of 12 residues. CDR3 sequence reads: CSDGGVQETQYF. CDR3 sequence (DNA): TGCAGTGATGGTGGGGTCCAAGAGACCCAGTACTTC.

In nucleotides, the CDR3 is TGCGCCAGCAGTGAGTGGACAGGGTCCTACGAGCAGTACTTC. The encoded protein is CASSEWTGSYEQYF. The V gene is TRBV10-1, the J gene TRBJ2-7; 8 nucleotides match TRBD1. This CDR3 has 14 amino acids. Germline-derived CDR1 and CDR2 are WNHNN and SYGVQD (reference sequence). V shed 1 base and J 1 base; nucleotides not matched to a gene: 0.

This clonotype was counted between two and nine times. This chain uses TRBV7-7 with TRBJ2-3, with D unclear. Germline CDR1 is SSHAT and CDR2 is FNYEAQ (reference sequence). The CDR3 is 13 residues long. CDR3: CASSAAPTDTQYF. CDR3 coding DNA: TGTGCTAGCTCCGCGGCCCCCACAGATACGCAGTATTTT. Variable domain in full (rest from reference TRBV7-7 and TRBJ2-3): GAGVSQSPRYKVTKRGQDVTLRCDPISSHATLYWYQQALGQGPEFLTYFNYEAQPDKSGLPSDRFSAERPEGSISTLTIQRTEQRDSAMYRCASSAAPTDTQYFGPGTRLTVL.

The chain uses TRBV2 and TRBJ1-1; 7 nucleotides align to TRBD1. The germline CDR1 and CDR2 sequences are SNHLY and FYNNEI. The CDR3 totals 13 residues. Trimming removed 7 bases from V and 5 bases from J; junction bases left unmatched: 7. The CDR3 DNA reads TGTGCCAGCAACCGTGACAGGGAGACTGAAGCTTTCTTT. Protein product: CASNRDRETEAFF.

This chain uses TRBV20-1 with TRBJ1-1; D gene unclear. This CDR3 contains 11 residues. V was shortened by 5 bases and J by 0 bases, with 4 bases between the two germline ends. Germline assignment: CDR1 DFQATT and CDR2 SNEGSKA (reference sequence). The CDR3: CSAGMNTEAFF. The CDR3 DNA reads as TGCAGTGCTGGAATGAACACTGAAGCTTTCTTT.

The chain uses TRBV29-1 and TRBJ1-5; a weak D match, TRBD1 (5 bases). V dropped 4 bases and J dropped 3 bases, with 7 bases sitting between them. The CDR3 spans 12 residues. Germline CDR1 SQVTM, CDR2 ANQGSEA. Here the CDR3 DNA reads TGCAGCGTTGGACAGCCCAATCAGCCCCAGCATTTT. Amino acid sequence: CSVGQPNQPQHF.

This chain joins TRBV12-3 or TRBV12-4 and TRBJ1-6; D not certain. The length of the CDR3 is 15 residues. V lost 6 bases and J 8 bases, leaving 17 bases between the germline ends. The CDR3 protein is CASRATGSGDSPLHF. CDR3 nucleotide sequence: TGTGCCAGCAGGGCGACCGGGAGCGGTGATTCACCCCTCCACTTT.

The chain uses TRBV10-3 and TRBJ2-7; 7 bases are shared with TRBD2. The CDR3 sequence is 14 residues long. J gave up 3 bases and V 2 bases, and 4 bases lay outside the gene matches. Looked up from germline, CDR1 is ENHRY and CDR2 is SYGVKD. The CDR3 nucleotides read TGTGCCATCAGTGAGGGGCGGGACTACTACGAGCAGTACTTC. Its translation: CAISEGRDYYEQYF.

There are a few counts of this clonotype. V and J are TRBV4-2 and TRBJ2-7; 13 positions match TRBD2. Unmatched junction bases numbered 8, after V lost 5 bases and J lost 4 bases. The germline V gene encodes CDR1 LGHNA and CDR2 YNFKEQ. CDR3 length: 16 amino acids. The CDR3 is CASSYGLAGVAYEQYF. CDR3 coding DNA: TGTGCCAGCAGCTACGGACTAGCGGGAGTGGCGTACGAGCAGTACTTC.

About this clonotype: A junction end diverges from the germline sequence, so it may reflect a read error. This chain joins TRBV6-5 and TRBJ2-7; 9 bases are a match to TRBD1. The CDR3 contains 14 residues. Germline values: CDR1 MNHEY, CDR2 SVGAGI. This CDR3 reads CASSYSWDRAEQYF. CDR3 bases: TGCGCCAGCAGTTACTCTTGGGACAGGGCCGAGCAGTACTTC.

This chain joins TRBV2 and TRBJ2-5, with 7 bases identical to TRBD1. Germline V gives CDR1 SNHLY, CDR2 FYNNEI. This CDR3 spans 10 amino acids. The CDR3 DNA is TGTGCACAGGGGAACGGCGTCCAGTACTTC. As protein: CAQGNGVQYF.

The CDR3 nucleotides read TGCAGCGTTGAAGCCGGGACTAGCGGGAGTGTGAATGAGCAGTTCTTC. Amino acids: CSVEAGTSGSVNEQFF. The rearrangement links TRBV29-1 to TRBJ2-1; 14 positions match TRBD2. The V segment lost 1 base and the J segment 7 bases; nucleotides outside the gene matches: 6. Looked up from germline, CDR1 is SQVTM and CDR2 is ANQGSEA. The CDR3 length is 16 residues.

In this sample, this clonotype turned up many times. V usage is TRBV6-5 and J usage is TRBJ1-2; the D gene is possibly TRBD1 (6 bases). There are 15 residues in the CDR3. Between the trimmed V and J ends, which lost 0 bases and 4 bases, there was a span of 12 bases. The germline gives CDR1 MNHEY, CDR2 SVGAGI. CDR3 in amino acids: CASSYSLQGGYGYTF. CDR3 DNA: TGTGCCAGCAGTTACTCGTTACAGGGAGGCTATGGCTACACCTTC.

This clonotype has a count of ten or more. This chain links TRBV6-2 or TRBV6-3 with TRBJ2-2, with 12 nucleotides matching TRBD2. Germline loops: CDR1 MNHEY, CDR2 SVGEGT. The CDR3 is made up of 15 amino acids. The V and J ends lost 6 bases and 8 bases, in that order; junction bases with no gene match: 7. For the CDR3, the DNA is TGTGCCAGCAGGGAGGGACTAGCGGGTTCGGGGGAGCTGTTTTTT. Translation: CASREGLAGSGELFF.